This TCR beta chain was identified during a study of identical twins. TCRdb called the 5' RACE reads again in MiXCR, with one record for every CDR3 protein. Of 230,000 or so distinct CDR3 sequences listed, approximately 8.3% are singletons. The germline gives CDR1 MDHEN, CDR2 SYDVKM. V lost 8 bases and J 5 bases, leaving 12 bases between the germline ends. There are 12 residues in the CDR3. Details on this clonotype: The antigen is undetermined.

Study observations and caveats: Conclusions rested on cross-sectional statistics rather than following the same donors.

This sample was shared with a second study, whose subject was yellow fever vaccine responses in identical twins.

Sequenced material: CD8+ T cells sorted from blood. The receptor was derived from a woman in her late teens or twenties in good health. This chain connects TRBV28 to TRBJ2-5, with D possibly being TRBD1 (5 bases). The CDR3 region is CASSGSGETQYF. The DNA for the CDR3 is TGTGCCAGCTCGGGTTCAGGGGAGACCCAGTACTTC.